A single sample gave rise to the 20 T cell receptor beta chains below, sequenced in a study of post-analysis software for immune sequencing data. The study's findings and limits: In patients, about 5 TRBV segments were more frequent than in controls, with TRBV5-6, TRBV5-1 and TRBV20-1 among them.

No antigen has been assigned to these receptors. Unique molecular identifiers were carried by the TCR beta cDNA libraries. TCRdb recomputed calls from the PCR reads with MiXCR, one row per CDR3 protein. Of some 690,000 distinct CDR3 sequences listed, approximately 60% are singletons. The source material was blood. The receptors stem from a girl aged 2 to 10 with multiple sclerosis.

There are a few counts of this clonotype. The rearrangement links TRBV2 to TRBJ1-5; TRBD1 might be the D (6 bases). Germline V gives CDR1 SNHLY, CDR2 FYNNEI. The germline V and J ends were trimmed by 2 bases and 1 base, with 15 bases remaining between them. The CDR3 is made up of 17 amino acids. CDR3 amino acids: CASSEPKTGLSNQPQHF. CDR3 sequence (DNA): TGTGCCAGCAGTGAACCGAAAACAGGGTTGAGCAATCAGCCCCAGCATTTT.

The CDR3 coding sequence is TGCAGCGTTGACGGGGACAAATATGGCTACACCTTC. Its translation: CSVDGDKYGYTF. The J gene is TRBJ1-2, the V gene TRBV29-1; maybe TRBD1 (6 bases). CDR1 is SQVTM, CDR2 ANQGSEA, per germline. This CDR3 is 12 amino acids long. V was pared by 3 bases and J by 5 bases, with 10 bases between.

This rearrangement joins TRBV11-2 to TRBJ2-1; D is possibly TRBD2 (5 bases). CDR1 is SGHAT, CDR2 FQNNGV, per germline. V lost 5 bases to trimming and J lost 6 bases, with 11 bases between them. The CDR3 extends over 13 amino acids. The CDR3 reads CASSLSVGNEQFF. The DNA for the CDR3 is TGTGCCAGCAGCCTTAGCGTCGGCAATGAGCAGTTCTTC.

The chain carries TRBV6-5 and TRBJ2-5, with a tentative D call TRBD1 (6 bases). Trimming left V 3 bases short and J 4 bases short, with 12 bases between. The CDR3 has 14 residues. Per germline, CDR1 MNHEY and CDR2 SVGAGI. CDR3 nucleotides: TGTGCCAGCAGTTATATACAGGGTCCAGAGACCCAGTACTTC. Amino acid sequence: CASSYIQGPETQYF.

The V call is TRBV10-2, the J call TRBJ2-7, with TRBD2 matching over 11 bases. The CDR3 extends over 18 amino acids. V gave up 4 bases and J gave up 0 bases; unmatched junction bases: 11. CDR1 is WSHSY, CDR2 SAAADI, per germline. The chain's CDR3 is CASSGLWGLAVSSYEQYF. The CDR3 DNA reads as TGCGCCAGCAGTGGTTTGTGGGGACTAGCGGTCAGCTCCTACGAGCAGTACTTC.

The chain links TRBV7-9 to TRBJ1-2, with TRBD1 matching over 10 bases. V lost 4 bases to trimming and J lost 2 bases; unmatched junction nucleotides: 4. CDR3 length: 15 amino acids. Germline V lookup: CDR1 SEHNR, CDR2 FQNEAQ (reference sequence). This CDR3 is CASSYSGQGNYGYTF. The CDR3 nucleotides read TGTGCCAGCAGCTACTCGGGACAGGGGAACTATGGCTACACCTTC.

The chain employs TRBV20-1 and TRBJ1-2; possibly TRBD1 for D (5 bases). CDR1 and CDR2 (germline): DFQATT, SNEGSKA (reference sequence). V was cut by 3 bases and J by 3 bases, with 20 bases left in between. CDR3 length equals 16 residues. For the CDR3, the DNA is TGCAGTGCTAGGCTCTCGGGGCCAGGGAGGGACTATGGCTACACCTTC. Protein product: CSARLSGPGRDYGYTF.

The chain links TRBV2 to TRBJ1-5; D uncertain. The germline V gene has CDR1 SNHLY and CDR2 FYNNEI. V shed 7 bases and J shed 3 bases, with 7 bases lying between them. The CDR3 is made up of 12 amino acids. The CDR3 reads CASKQPNQPQHF. The CDR3 nucleotides are TGTGCCAGCAAACAGCCCAATCAGCCCCAGCATTTT.

The gene calls are TRBV5-1 and TRBJ2-5; 9 bases match TRBD1. Germline V gene data show CDR1 as SGHRS and CDR2 as YFSETQ. The CDR3 loop spans 14 amino acids. V shed 1 base and J 11 bases; nucleotides not matched to a gene: 9. CDR3 protein: CASSLFRTGDEQYF. The CDR3 DNA follows: TGCGCCAGCAGCTTGTTTAGGACAGGGGATGAGCAGTACTTC. Complete variable domain (other parts from reference TRBV5-1 and TRBJ2-5): KAGVTQTPRYLIKTRGQQVTLSCSPISGHRSVSWYQQTPGQGLQFLFEYFSETQRNKGNFPGRFSGRQFSNSRSEMNVSTLELGDSALYLCASSLFRTGDEQYFGPGTRLLVL.

This clonotype appeared many times. The rearrangement joins TRBV6-5 to TRBJ1-5; D is perhaps TRBD1 (5 bases). This CDR3 contains 13 residues. V lost 3 bases and J lost 4, with 7 bases in between. The germline CDR1 and CDR2 sequences are MNHEY and SVGAGI. The CDR3 loop reads CASSYGGNQPQHF. In DNA, the CDR3 is TGTGCCAGCAGTTATGGGGGGAATCAGCCCCAGCATTTT.

This clonotype appeared once. The chain combines TRBV2 with TRBJ2-5; 9 nucleotides agree with TRBD2. Germline V gene data show CDR1 as SNHLY and CDR2 as FYNNEI. This CDR3 contains 17 residues. V dropped 2 bases and J dropped 5; count of bases not matched to a gene: 12. The CDR3 sequence: CASSERAREGPLETQYF. The CDR3 region has the DNA TGTGCCAGCAGTGAACGGGCGCGGGAGGGCCCTTTGGAGACCCAGTACTTC.

The CDR3 reads CSASDRDFATTDTQYF. CDR3 sequence (DNA): TGCAGTGCTAGTGACAGGGACTTCGCGACCACAGATACGCAGTATTTT. The chain is built from TRBV20-1 and TRBJ2-3, with D possibly TRBD1 on 7 matching bases. This CDR3 region has 16 residues. Between the trimmed V and J ends, which lost 3 bases and 2 bases, there was a span of 18 bases. Germline V gene lookup returns CDR1 DFQATT and CDR2 SNEGSKA (reference sequence).

The V and J genes are TRBV24-1 and TRBJ2-7; 7 bases match TRBD2. Losses at the gene ends were 3 bases for V and 0 bases for J; bases not matched to a gene: 16. CDR1 is KGHDR, CDR2 SFDVKD, per germline. The CDR3 length is 19 residues. The CDR3 here is CATSDKGTTTGASSYEQYF. The CDR3 bases are TGTGCCACCAGTGATAAAGGGACTACAACAGGCGCGAGCTCCTACGAGCAGTACTTC.

The chain recombines TRBV12-3 or TRBV12-4 with TRBJ2-1, with 14 bases matching TRBD2. The CDR3 is 17 amino acids. The V and J ends lost 1 base and 5 bases, in that order; junction bases with no gene match: 4. CDR3 DNA: TGTGCCAGCAGTTTAGTCGGACTAGCGGGAGGCAACAATGAGCAGTTCTTC. Residues: CASSLVGLAGGNNEQFF.

V and J are TRBV5-1 and TRBJ1-1; 9 nucleotides line up with TRBD1. The germline gives CDR1 SGHRS, CDR2 YFSETQ. The ends lost 1 base at V and 3 bases at J; junction bases unmatched: 4. The CDR3 is 15 residues long. The DNA for the CDR3 is TGCGCCAGCAGCTTGAGGAGACAGGGGGACACTGAAGCTTTCTTT. This sequence encodes CASSLRRQGDTEAFF.

This clonotype has a single count. This sequence joins TRBV20-1 and TRBJ2-3; tentative D call: TRBD2 (5 bases). The CDR3 is made up of 16 amino acids. The germline gives CDR1 DFQATT, CDR2 SNEGSKA (reference sequence). V dropped 0 bases and J dropped 5 bases, with 18 bases sitting between them. CDR3: CSARDSAAIGGDTQYF. In nucleotides, the CDR3 is TGCAGTGCTAGAGATAGCGCCGCCATCGGTGGAGATACGCAGTATTTT.

The V call is TRBV6-2 or TRBV6-3, the J call TRBJ1-5, with 7 bases lining up with TRBD1. After removal of 7 bases from V and 2 bases from J, the junction contained 11 bases not matched to a gene. Germline CDR1 is MNHEY and CDR2 is SVGEGT. The CDR3 spans 16 residues. DNA for the CDR3: TGTGCCAGCACCGAACTGACAGGGCCCCGCAATCAGCCCCAGCATTTT. As protein: CASTELTGPRNQPQHF.

The chain couples TRBV18 to TRBJ2-1; weak D call: TRBD2 (5 bases). V shed 2 bases and J shed 4 bases, with 18 bases lying between them. The germline V gene encodes CDR1 KGHSH and CDR2 LQKENI. The CDR3 runs 17 residues. CDR3 DNA sequence: TGTGCCAGCTCACCAGTTTTTGAGGGATCACCATACAATGAGCAGTTCTTC. This translates into CASSPVFEGSPYNEQFF.

V is TRBV14 and J is TRBJ2-5; 10 bases align to TRBD2. Germline trimming cut 4 bases from V and 5 bases from J; bases unmatched to any gene: 7. The CDR3 is 15 residues long. Looked up from germline, CDR1 is SGHDN and CDR2 is FVKESK. CDR3 region: CASSPPGLAIETQYF. The CDR3 nucleotides are TGTGCCAGCAGCCCGCCGGGACTAGCGATCGAGACCCAGTACTTC.

This clonotype turned up a few times. V gene TRBV12-5 combines with J gene TRBJ2-4; D gene unclear. TRBJ2-7 matches the DNA end more closely, so the J call is doubtful. The CDR3 extends over 14 amino acids. CDR1 and CDR2 (germline): LGHNT, FRNRAP. The DNA for the CDR3 is TGTGCTAGTGGTTTTCCCGAAACCGGAGACGAGCAGTACTTC. Residues: CASGFPETGDEQYF.